The 9 T cell receptor beta chains presented below share a single source sample, sequenced in a study of human T cells and chemical hapten exposure. Blood, whole and unfractionated, served as the source for total RNA extraction. One entry per CDR3 protein, called by TCRdb with MiXCR from the 5' RACE reads. The sample has about 120,000 distinct CDR3 sequences; more than 15% are singletons. The receptors here all came from a human donor in good health.

The chain uses TRBV9 and TRBJ2-1; 7 positions match TRBD2. The germline V gene has CDR1 SGDLS and CDR2 YYNGEE. The length of the CDR3 is 16 residues. Germline trimming cut 4 bases from V and 3 bases from J; bases unmatched to any gene: 10. CDR3 protein: CASSPSRLADYNEQFF. The CDR3 DNA is TGTGCCAGCAGCCCGAGTAGGCTAGCGGACTACAATGAGCAGTTCTTC.

This clonotype was counted a few times. The rearrangement joins TRBV5-1 to TRBJ1-1; D remains unclear. V lost 5 bases, J lost 0 bases, and 11 bases lay in between. The CDR3 is 14 residues long. The germline V gene has CDR1 SGHRS and CDR2 YFSETQ. CDR3 loop: CASRDGGLNTEAFF. In nucleotides, the CDR3 is TGCGCCAGCAGAGACGGAGGACTGAACACTGAAGCTTTCTTT.

This clonotype has more than one count but fewer than ten. This sequence joins TRBV6-5 and TRBJ2-5; D may be TRBD2 (6 bases). CDR3 length: 16 residues. The V end lost 2 bases, the J end lost 0 bases, and 13 bases lay between the germline ends. Looked up from germline, CDR1 is MNHEY and CDR2 is SVGAGI. CDR3 region: CASSYGLRGNQETQYF. The CDR3 DNA follows: TGTGCCAGCAGTTACGGGCTCCGGGGGAACCAAGAGACCCAGTACTTC.

This clonotype was seen only a few times. This chain joins TRBV7-2 and TRBJ2-1; no definite D call. The CDR3 extends over 14 amino acids. Trimming took 0 bases from V and 9 from J, leaving 12 bases between them. Per germline, CDR1 SGHTA and CDR2 FQGNSA. The CDR3 sequence: CASSLALVVGEQFF. The CDR3 nucleotides are TGTGCCAGCAGCTTAGCGCTTGTAGTCGGTGAGCAGTTCTTC.

This clonotype was seen more than once but under ten times. The V and J genes are TRBV6-6 and TRBJ2-5, with a weak D call TRBD1 (6 bases). The CDR3 length is 15 residues. Per the germline V gene, CDR1 is MNHNY and CDR2 is SVGAGI (reference sequence). V gave up 6 bases and J gave up 4 bases, with 18 bases separating them. The DNA of the CDR3 is TGTGCCAGCAGCCGAAAAACAGGGATAGGAGAGACCCAGTACTTC. The encoded protein is CASSRKTGIGETQYF.

In this sample, this clonotype turned up a few times. The chain is built from TRBV3-1 and TRBJ2-7; 10 bases are shared with TRBD1. The CDR3 runs to 16 residues. The trim removed 7 bases at V and 5 bases at J, leaving 14 bases unmatched. Germline lookup yields CDR1 LGHDT and CDR2 YNNKEL (reference sequence). The CDR3 loop is CASTHSPGQGSHEQYF. CDR3 DNA sequence: TGTGCCAGCACCCATTCTCCGGGACAGGGGTCCCACGAGCAGTACTTC.

The V call is TRBV29-1, the J call TRBJ2-5, with no clear D. V lost 1 base, J lost 0 bases, and 6 bases lay in between. Germline loops: CDR1 SQVTM, CDR2 ANQGSEA. The CDR3 length is 13 residues. The CDR3 region is CSVEGHHQETQYF. The CDR3 region has the DNA TGCAGCGTTGAAGGACACCACCAAGAGACCCAGTACTTC.

This clonotype was found many times. The chain joins TRBV5-1 to TRBJ2-5; D is unclear. This CDR3 region has 13 residues. Germline V gives CDR1 SGHRS, CDR2 YFSETQ. Trimming stripped 1 base from V and 1 base from J, with 5 bases between. Here the CDR3 DNA reads TGCGCCAGCAGCTTGAACAGCCAAGAGACCCAGTACTTC. Amino acid sequence: CASSLNSQETQYF.

This clonotype has more than one count but fewer than ten. This rearrangement joins TRBV6-1 to TRBJ2-3; 8 bases map to TRBD2. The CDR3 is 15 residues long. The germline CDR1 and CDR2 sequences are MNHNS and SASEGT. V was pared by 5 bases and J by 1 base, with 5 bases of the junction left unmatched. The DNA of the CDR3 is TGTGCCAGCAGTTCCCTAGCGGGTGGCACAGATACGCAGTATTTT. Translation gives CASSSLAGGTDTQYF.